Listed below are T cell receptor beta chains from one sample, sequenced in a study of T cell changes during pregnancy in multiple sclerosis. Assay used: immunoSEQ multiplex PCR; TCRdb lists only in-frame clones, some missing. The sample lists about 53,000 clones, 80% to 95% occurring once. Sequencing was performed on CD4+ T cells from peripheral blood mononuclear cells, taken in the third trimester of pregnancy. The receptors come from a female donor with multiple sclerosis, enrolled in a pregnancy study. CDR3s include the opening cysteine and the closing phenylalanine or tryptophan. A D gene is named only where the DNA matches it firmly. Size is omitted from some rows. Given values are once, few, many or a class for expanded clones.

v_gene	len	d_gene	j_gene	abundance	CDR3nt	CDR3aa
TRBV15	16	TRBD2	TRBJ2-7	NA	TGTGCCACCAGCAGAGGGGGGGTAGCGGGGGACGGCGAGCAGTACTTC	CATSRGGVAGDGEQYF
TRBV6-6	16	NA	TRBJ2-3	NA	TGTGCCAGCAGTTACTCGGGCGGGGAGAGCACAGATACGCAGTATTTT	CASSYSGGESTDTQYF
TRBV19	15	TRBD2	TRBJ2-5	NA	TGTGCCAGTAGTATAGGCGGGGGACTTCGGGAGACCCAGTACTTC	CASSIGGGLRETQYF
TRBV7-9	13	NA	TRBJ1-1	NA	TGTGCCAGCAGCCCCAGAGGAAACACTGAAGCTTTCTTT	CASSPRGNTEAFF
TRBV7-9	14	NA	TRBJ2-7	NA	TGTGCCAGCAGCATCGTAACAGGGTTCCCCGAGCAGTACTTC	CASSIVTGFPEQYF
TRBV28	15	NA	TRBJ2-7	NA	TGTGCCACTAAGTCGGGGCAGGGTTCCCGGGGGGAGCAGTACTTC	CATKSGQGSRGEQYF
TRBV5-1	12	NA	TRBJ1-1	NA	TGCGCCAGCAGCTTGGTGCGGGATGAAGCTTTCTTT	CASSLVRDEAFF
TRBV5-1	14	TRBD1	TRBJ1-5	NA	TGCGCCAGCAGCTTGAACAGGGGCGATCAGCCCCAGCATTTT	CASSLNRGDQPQHF
TRBV5-1	15	NA	TRBJ1-1	NA	TGCGCCAGCAGCTTGGATGGGGTGGGGCACACTGAAGCTTTCTTT	CASSLDGVGHTEAFF
TRBV19	15	NA	TRBJ1-2	NA	TGTGCCAGTAGTACCCCGGGACTTGCGAATTATGGCTACACCTTC	CASSTPGLANYGYTF
TRBV2	15	TRBD1	TRBJ2-7	NA	TGTGCCAGCAGTGAACGGACAGGGGACTCCTACGAGCAGTACTTC	CASSERTGDSYEQYF
TRBV30	13	TRBD1	TRBJ1-4	few	TGTGCCTGGAGTGTACAGGGGACTGAAAAACTGTTTTTT	CAWSVQGTEKLFF
TRBV14	15	TRBD1	TRBJ2-1	NA	TGTGCCAGCAGCCAGCACGGGACAGGGGGTCGCGAGCAGTTCTTC	CASSQHGTGGREQFF
TRBV10-3	15	NA	TRBJ1-3	NA	TGTGCCATCAGTGCGGGGGGAATGATCGGAAACACCATATATTTT	CAISAGGMIGNTIYF
TRBV9	16	TRBD2	TRBJ2-5	NA	TGTGCCAGCAGCGCTACTCCGGGACTAAAGGATGGGACCCAGTACTTC	CASSATPGLKDGTQYF
TRBV5-1	13	NA	TRBJ1-4	NA	TGCGCCAGCAGCCCACTGGAGGGGGAAAAACTGTTTTTT	CASSPLEGEKLFF
TRBV6-1	17	NA	TRBJ1-2	NA	TGTGCCAGCAGTGAAGCGCATGTAGTCGGCAGCGTCTATGGCTACACCTTC	CASSEAHVVGSVYGYTF
TRBV9	16	TRBD1	TRBJ2-5	NA	TGTGCCAGCAGCGTAGGGGACAGGGGGCGAGGTGAGACCCAGTACTTC	CASSVGDRGRGETQYF
TRBV11-2	14	TRBD1	TRBJ1-2	NA	TGTGCCAGCAGAAGGACAGGGAGTAACTATGGCTACACCTTC	CASRRTGSNYGYTF
TRBV19	12	NA	TRBJ1-5	few	TGTGCCAGTCGGTTTAGCAATCAGCCCCAGCATTTT	CASRFSNQPQHF
TRBV5-5	14	NA	TRBJ2-7	NA	TGTGCCAGCAGGCTGGGGGGGGCGACCTACGAGCAGTACTTC	CASRLGGATYEQYF
TRBV27	13	TRBD1	TRBJ1-2	NA	TGTGCCAGCACCCCGGACAGGTACTATGGCTACACCTTC	CASTPDRYYGYTF
TRBV6-1	13	NA	TRBJ1-2	NA	TGTGCCAGCAGTGAAAAGGAACCGGGTGGCTACACCTTC	CASSEKEPGGYTF
TRBV6-6	13	NA	TRBJ1-3	NA	TGTGCCAGCAGCCGTCAGGGTGCCCACACCATATATTTT	CASSRQGAHTIYF
TRBV5-5	16	TRBD1	TRBJ1-6	NA	TGTGCCAGCAGCTTCCAGGCAGGGGGGATGGGTTCACCCCTCCACTTT	CASSFQAGGMGSPLHF
TRBV7-9	15	NA	TRBJ2-3	NA	TGTGCCAGCAGCCCGCCGGGCGGGGCTAGAGATACGCAGTATTTT	CASSPPGGARDTQYF
TRBV5-8	15	TRBD1	TRBJ1-6	NA	TGTGCCAGCGGTCGACAGGGGGGCTATAATTCACCCCTCCACTTT	CASGRQGGYNSPLHF
TRBV19	13	TRBD1	TRBJ1-1	few	TGTGCCAGTAAAAGGGACAGGGGCACTGAAGCTTTCTTT	CASKRDRGTEAFF
TRBV6-4	15	NA	TRBJ2-3	once	TGTGCCAGCAGTGACTCGATACGGAGCACAGATACGCAGTATTTT	CASSDSIRSTDTQYF
TRBV5-4	14	NA	TRBJ2-7	NA	TGTGCCAGCAGCTTGCGGGGGGCGAACTACGAGCAGTACTTC	CASSLRGANYEQYF
TRBV7-2	15	NA	TRBJ2-1	NA	TGTGCCAGCCGCCAAGGGGGGGGGCCCTACAATGAGCAGTTCTTC	CASRQGGGPYNEQFF
TRBV4-2	14	NA	TRBJ1-2	NA	TGTGCCAGCAGCCACCTCGGGGTGGCCCTGGGCTACACCTTC	CASSHLGVALGYTF
TRBV18	16	TRBD1	TRBJ1-2	NA	TGTGCCAGCTCAACCGGACAGGGTATAGACGATTCTGGCTACACCTTC	CASSTGQGIDDSGYTF
TRBV19	15	NA	TRBJ2-5	NA	TGTGCCAGTAGTATAGGGGGCAGAGAACGGGAGACCCAGTACTTC	CASSIGGRERETQYF
TRBV14	17	NA	TRBJ2-3	NA	TGTGCCAGCAGCCAAGATGAGAAGAGGTGGCTCACAGATACGCAGTATTTT	CASSQDEKRWLTDTQYF
TRBV6-4	13	TRBD1	TRBJ1-2	NA	TGTGCCAGCAGTGGGACAGGGAGGGATGGCTACACCTTC	CASSGTGRDGYTF
TRBV5-4	13	NA	TRBJ1-1	few	TGTGCCAGCAGCTTGGTTAGGGGAACTGAAGCTTTCTTT	CASSLVRGTEAFF
TRBV7-3	13	NA	TRBJ2-5	NA	TGTGCCAGCAGCCCGGGGGAGAGCGGGACCCAGTACTTC	CASSPGESGTQYF
TRBV6-5	12	NA	TRBJ1-1	NA	TGTGCCAGCAGTGACCGGGACACTGAAGCTTTCTTT	CASSDRDTEAFF
TRBV2	18	TRBD2	TRBJ2-7	NA	TGTGCCAGCAGTGCTTCCCCTGGACTAGCTCCTATAGACTACGAGCAGTACTTC	CASSASPGLAPIDYEQYF
TRBV19	13	NA	TRBJ2-2	NA	TGTGCCAGTAGTTTCCGAGGTACCGGGGAGCTGTTTTTT	CASSFRGTGELFF
TRBV18	13	NA	TRBJ1-4	NA	TGTGCCAGCTCTCTCGGACATAAAGAAAAACTGTTTTTT	CASSLGHKEKLFF
TRBV6-5	16	NA	TRBJ1-6	NA	TGTGCCAGCAGTTACCTCTCTGCCAGGGATAATTCACCCCTCCACTTT	CASSYLSARDNSPLHF
TRBV29-1	19	NA	TRBJ1-2	once	TGCAGCGTCCCCAGTTGGACGTTAGGGGAGGCGGGGGTTAACTATGGCTACACCTTC	CSVPSWTLGEAGVNYGYTF
TRBV18	14	NA	TRBJ1-5	NA	TGTGCCAGCTCACCACTGTCAGAAACCCAGCCCCAGCATTTT	CASSPLSETQPQHF
TRBV11-2	17	NA	TRBJ1-4	NA	TGTGCCAGCAGCTCCGGGGGGGTCAGGGCAACTAATGAAAAACTGTTTTTT	CASSSGGVRATNEKLFF
TRBV2	15	TRBD2	TRBJ2-1	NA	TGTGCCAGCAGTCCCCGGGGGGGCCTCTACAATGAGCAGTTCTTC	CASSPRGGLYNEQFF
TRBV4-2	15	NA	TRBJ2-2	NA	TGTGCCAGCAGCTTAGCCGTAATCAATACCGGGGAGCTGTTTTTT	CASSLAVINTGELFF
TRBV27	15	TRBD1	TRBJ1-2	NA	TGTGCCAGCAGTTTACTTCCCGGACAGGGGTATGGCTACACCTTC	CASSLLPGQGYGYTF
TRBV2	13	NA	TRBJ1-2	NA	TGTGCCAGCAGTGACCACCGAGCAGGAGGCTACACCTTC	CASSDHRAGGYTF
TRBV14	17	NA	TRBJ2-1	NA	TGTGCCAGCAGCCAAATGGGAGGAGACCCCTCCTACAATGAGCAGTTCTTC	CASSQMGGDPSYNEQFF
TRBV9	15	NA	TRBJ1-6	NA	TGTGCCAGCAGCGTTCGGGCAGGGTTAAATTCACCCCTCCACTTT	CASSVRAGLNSPLHF
TRBV6-5	15	NA	TRBJ1-1	NA	TGTGCCAGCAGTTACTACCCAGGCCAGAACACTGAAGCTTTCTTT	CASSYYPGQNTEAFF
TRBV7-9	16	TRBD1	TRBJ1-1	NA	TGTGCCAGCAGCAATTACAGGGGGCGCGGTAACACTGAAGCTTTCTTT	CASSNYRGRGNTEAFF
TRBV6-1	14	NA	TRBJ2-3	NA	TGTGCCAGCAGTGAGAATCTAGTCGGGGATACGCAGTATTTT	CASSENLVGDTQYF
TRBV7-2	17	TRBD2	TRBJ2-2	NA	TGTGCCAGCAGCTTAGGCGGACTAGCGGGGGGGTCCGGGGAGCTGTTTTTT	CASSLGGLAGGSGELFF
TRBV6-6	15	TRBD1	TRBJ2-2	NA	TGTGCCAGCAGTTACCGCGACAGGGACACCGGGGAGCTGTTTTTT	CASSYRDRDTGELFF
TRBV9	17	TRBD2	TRBJ2-3	NA	TGTGCCAGCAGCGGGCATCCCGCTAGCGGGATACGAGGTACGCAGTATTTT	CASSGHPASGIRGTQYF
TRBV4-2	13	NA	TRBJ2-7	NA	TGTGCCAGCAGCCAAGTGGGGGGGCTAGAGCAGTACTTC	CASSQVGGLEQYF